This T cell receptor (beta chain) was profiled in a study of radiotherapy plus CTLA-4 blockade in lung cancer. Looking at the study overall: Of the patients, about 18% showed objective responses and under 40% attained disease control. General study findings and limits: Subsequent to radiotherapy plus ipilimumab, tumor-derived TCR clones underwent expansion in blood.

TCRdb's copy holds only in-frame clones and misses some; the assay was immunoSEQ multiplex PCR. The data hold around 40,000 clones, with around 85% observed a single time. Focal radiation with ipilimumab CTLA-4 blockade was given to patients with chemo-refractory metastatic non-small-cell lung cancer. Notes on this clone: What it recognizes is unknown.

Between the trimmed V and J ends, which lost 9 bases and 8 bases, there was a span of 19 bases. From germline, CDR1 is LNHDA and CDR2 SQIVND (reference sequence). The CDR3 is made up of 13 amino acids. The source material was peripheral blood, sampled from a patient treated with radiotherapy plus ipilimumab. This chain uses TRBV19 with TRBJ1-2; TRBD1 might be the D (6 bases). The TCR originated in a human donor with non-small cell lung cancer whose response to radiotherapy plus ipilimumab could not be evaluated. In nucleotides, the CDR3 is TGTGCCAGGACATGGGACATCCCGGGCGGCTACACCTTC. Encoded protein: CARTWDIPGGYTF.